The table lists the clone carrying this TCR beta chain with a few counts. This entry comes from a study of T cells after somatic rescue of genetic block. The repertoire was sequenced with immunoSEQ multiplex PCR; TCRdb's copy has only in-frame clones and lacks some. The data show tens of thousands of clones, with 70% to 90% seen just once and roughly 1.7% held by the top ten. The TCR comes from a woman between 18 and 29 years old. The sample consisted of peripheral blood mononuclear cells (PBMCs).

The CDR3 DNA reads TGCAGCGTTGAAAAGGGAATTGGGAGGAACACTGAAGCTTTCTTT. It specifies CSVEKGIGRNTEAFF. The chain uses TRBV29-1 and TRBJ1-1; unclear D gene. This CDR3 is 15 amino acids long. Germline V gene sequence: CDR1 SQVTM, CDR2 ANQGSEA. Trimming pared 2 bases from V and 1 base from J, leaving 14 bases between.